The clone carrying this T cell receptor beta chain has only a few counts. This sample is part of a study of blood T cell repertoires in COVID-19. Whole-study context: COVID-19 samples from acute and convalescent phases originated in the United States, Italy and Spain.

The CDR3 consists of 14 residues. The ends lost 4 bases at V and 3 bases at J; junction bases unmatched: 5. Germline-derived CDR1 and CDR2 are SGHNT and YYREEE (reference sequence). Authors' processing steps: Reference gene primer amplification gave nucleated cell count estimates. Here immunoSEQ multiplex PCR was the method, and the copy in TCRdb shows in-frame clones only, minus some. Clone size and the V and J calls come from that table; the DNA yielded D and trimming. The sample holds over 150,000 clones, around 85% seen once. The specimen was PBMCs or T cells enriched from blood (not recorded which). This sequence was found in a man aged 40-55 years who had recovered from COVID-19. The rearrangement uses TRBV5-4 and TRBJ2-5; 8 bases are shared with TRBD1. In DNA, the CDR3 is TGTGCCAGCAGCGGGGACAGGAAGAAAGAGACCCAGTACTTC. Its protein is CASSGDRKKETQYF.